The 11 T cell receptor beta chains below were found in one sample sequenced in a study of T-cell reconstitution after alpha-beta-depleted transplantation in children. TCRbeta library preparation incorporated unique molecular identifiers. A single record per CDR3 protein comes from TCRdb applying MiXCR to the PCR reads. The sample records hundreds of thousands of distinct CDR3 sequences, under 15% being singletons. Sequencing used PBMCs, mostly from graft donor cells, obtained 360 days after TCRalphabeta/CD19-depleted stem cell transplant. The receptors were sampled from a male patient younger than 18 who had a stem cell transplant for acute myeloid leukemia, so the T cells may come from the graft donor.

This clonotype was detected ten times or more. V is TRBV29-1 and J is TRBJ1-4, with TRBD1 identical over 10 bases. The CDR3 length is 13 residues. Germline CDR1 SQVTM, CDR2 ANQGSEA. The junction had 5 bases not matched to a gene; V was cut back by 6 bases and J by 7 bases. This CDR3 is CSVTGGAGEKLFF. CDR3 coding DNA: TGCAGCGTGACAGGGGGCGCAGGTGAAAAACTGTTTTTT.

V gene TRBV11-2 combines with J gene TRBJ2-3, with D tentatively TRBD2 (6 bases). Germline V lookup: CDR1 SGHAT, CDR2 FQNNGV. The germline V and J ends were trimmed by 2 bases and 1 base, with 10 bases remaining between them. This CDR3 is built from 15 residues. CDR3 DNA sequence: TGTGCCAGCAGCTTATATGGCGGGGGCACAGATACGCAGTATTTT. Its protein is CASSLYGGGTDTQYF. Together with reference TRBV11-2 and TRBJ2-3, the CDR3 gives the full variable domain: EAGVAQSPRYKIIEKRQSVAFWCNPISGHATLYWYQQILGQGPKLLIQFQNNGVVDDSQLPKDRFSAERLKGVDSTLKIQPAKLEDSAVYLCASSLYGGGTDTQYFGPGTRLTVL.

This clonotype was seen a few times. The gene calls are TRBV30 and TRBJ2-3, with D perhaps matching TRBD1 (6 bases). V shed 7 bases and J shed 5 bases, with 22 bases lying between them. The CDR3 totals 15 residues. Germline assignment: CDR1 GTSNPN and CDR2 SVGIG (reference sequence). The DNA of the CDR3 is TGTGCCTCCACCCTAAAAGGGGGAGTCGGAGATACGCAGTATTTT. Encoded protein: CASTLKGGVGDTQYF.

The J gene is TRBJ2-7, the V gene TRBV29-1; no clear D. The germline V gene has CDR1 SQVTM and CDR2 ANQGSEA. The CDR3 sequence is 12 residues long. The germline V and J ends were trimmed by 5 bases and 2 bases, with 10 bases remaining between them. CDR3 region: CSVLVSTYEQYF. The CDR3 DNA reads as TGCAGCGTTCTAGTTTCGACCTACGAGCAGTACTTC.

This clonotype was seen a few times. The rearrangement uses TRBV5-5 and TRBJ1-1; 8 bases map to TRBD1. Germline CDR1 reads SGHKS; CDR2 reads YYEKEE (reference sequence). There are 14 residues in the CDR3. V lost 3 bases and J lost 5; bases outside the gene matches: 6. CDR3 nucleotides: TGTGCCAGCAGCTGGAAACAGGGGGGGACTGAAGCTTTCTTT. The encoded protein is CASSWKQGGTEAFF.

This clonotype was picked up a small number of times. The chain uses TRBV10-3 and TRBJ2-2, with 9 nucleotides matching TRBD1. The V segment lost 6 bases and the J segment 0 bases; nucleotides outside the gene matches: 5. Looked up from germline, CDR1 is ENHRY and CDR2 is SYGVKD. The CDR3 spans 16 residues. The CDR3 here is CAIRVQGAPNTGELFF. The CDR3 region has the DNA TGTGCCATCAGGGTACAGGGGGCGCCGAACACCGGGGAGCTGTTTTTT.

The chain is built from TRBV7-8 and TRBJ2-5; perhaps D is TRBD1 or TRBD2 (7 bases each). CDR3 size: 15 residues. V was clipped by 5 bases and J by 4 bases, with 17 bases between them. CDR1 and CDR2 from the germline V gene are SGHVS and FQNEAQ. In DNA form, the CDR3 reads TGTGCCAGCAGCCTTAGGGGAGGGGGCGGAGAGACCCAGTACTTC. Amino acid sequence: CASSLRGGGGETQYF. The full variable domain, completed using reference TRBV7-8 and TRBJ2-5, is GAGVSQSPRYKVAKRGQDVALRCDPISGHVSLFWYQQALGQGPEFLTYFQNEAQLDKSGLPSDRFFAERPEGSVSTLKIQRTQQEDSAVYLCASSLRGGGGETQYFGPGTRLLVL.

This clonotype was detected many times. The chain joins TRBV9 to TRBJ1-1; D gene ambiguous. V lost 4 bases and J lost 6, with 7 bases in between. The CDR3 spans 11 residues. The germline V gene encodes CDR1 SGDLS and CDR2 YYNGEE. CDR3: CASSSPSEAFF. CDR3 DNA sequence: TGTGCCAGCAGCTCCCCATCTGAAGCTTTCTTT.

This clonotype was observed at least ten times. The V and J genes are TRBV7-8 and TRBJ1-3; 10 bases align to TRBD1. V was pared by 5 bases and J by 0 bases, with 4 bases of the junction left unmatched. Germline V lookup: CDR1 SGHVS, CDR2 FQNEAQ. The CDR3 consists of 16 residues. The CDR3: CASSLGQGDSGNTIYF. CDR3 nucleotides: TGTGCCAGCAGCCTCGGACAGGGGGACTCTGGAAACACCATATATTTT. The whole variable domain, filled in from reference TRBV7-8 and TRBJ1-3, reads GAGVSQSPRYKVAKRGQDVALRCDPISGHVSLFWYQQALGQGPEFLTYFQNEAQLDKSGLPSDRFFAERPEGSVSTLKIQRTQQEDSAVYLCASSLGQGDSGNTIYFGEGSWLTVV.

The chain recombines TRBV29-1 with TRBJ2-1, with 9 bases identical to TRBD2. Trimming took 1 base from V and 0 from J; bases not matched to a gene: 16. CDR1 is SQVTM, CDR2 ANQGSEA, per germline. There are 20 residues in the CDR3. CDR3: CSVEGVVSSGSPYSYNEQFF. CDR3 bases: TGCAGCGTTGAAGGGGTCGTGAGTAGCGGGAGCCCTTACTCCTACAATGAGCAGTTCTTC.

There are many counts of this clonotype. The rearrangement uses TRBV28 and TRBJ2-7, with D maybe TRBD2 (6 bases). This CDR3 has 15 amino acids. Trimming shortened V by 3 bases and J by 2 bases, and 14 bases separated the two germline ends. Germline V gene lookup returns CDR1 MDHEN and CDR2 SYDVKM. For the CDR3, the DNA is TGTGCCAGCAGTTTGGGCGGGACCCTCCCCTACGAGCAGTACTTC. Amino acid sequence: CASSLGGTLPYEQYF.